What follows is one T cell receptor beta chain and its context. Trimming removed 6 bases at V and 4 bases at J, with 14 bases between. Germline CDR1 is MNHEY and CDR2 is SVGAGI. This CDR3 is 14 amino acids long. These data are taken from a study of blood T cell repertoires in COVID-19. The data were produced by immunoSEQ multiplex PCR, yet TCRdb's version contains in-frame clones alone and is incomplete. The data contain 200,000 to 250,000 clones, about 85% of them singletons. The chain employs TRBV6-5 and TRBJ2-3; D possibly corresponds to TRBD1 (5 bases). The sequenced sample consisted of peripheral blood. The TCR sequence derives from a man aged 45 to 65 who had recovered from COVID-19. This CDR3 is CASSSRQGSDTQYF. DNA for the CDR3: TGTGCCAGCAGCAGCCGGCAGGGTTCAGATACGCAGTATTTT.